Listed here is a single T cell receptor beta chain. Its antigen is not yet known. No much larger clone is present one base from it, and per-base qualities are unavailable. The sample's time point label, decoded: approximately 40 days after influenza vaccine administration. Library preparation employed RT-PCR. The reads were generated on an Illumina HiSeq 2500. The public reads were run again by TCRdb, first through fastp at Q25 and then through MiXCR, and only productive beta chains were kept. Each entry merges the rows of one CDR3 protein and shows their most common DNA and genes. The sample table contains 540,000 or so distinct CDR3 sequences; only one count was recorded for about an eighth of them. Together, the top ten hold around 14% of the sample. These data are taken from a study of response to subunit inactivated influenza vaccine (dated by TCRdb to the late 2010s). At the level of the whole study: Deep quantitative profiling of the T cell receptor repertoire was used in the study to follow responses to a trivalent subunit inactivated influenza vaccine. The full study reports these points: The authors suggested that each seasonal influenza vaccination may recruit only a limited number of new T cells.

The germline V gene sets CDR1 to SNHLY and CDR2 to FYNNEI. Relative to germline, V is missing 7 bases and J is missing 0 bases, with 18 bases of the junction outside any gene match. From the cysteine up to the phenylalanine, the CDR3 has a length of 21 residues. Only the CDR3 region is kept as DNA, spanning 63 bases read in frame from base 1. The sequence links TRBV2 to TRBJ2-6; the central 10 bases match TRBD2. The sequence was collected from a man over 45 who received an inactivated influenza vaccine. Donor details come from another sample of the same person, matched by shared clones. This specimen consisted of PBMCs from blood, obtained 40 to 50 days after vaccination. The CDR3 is CASISTVLAGEPSSGANVLTF. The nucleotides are TGTGCCAGCATTTCCACAGTCCTAGCGGGAGAACCTTCCTCTGGGGCCAACGTCCTGACTTTC.